This TCR beta chain was identified in a study of T cells after yellow fever vaccination. Overall study context: The fractions with low cell numbers were processed using SMART-Seq v4 Ultra Low Input.

TCRdb called the 5' RACE reads again in MiXCR, with one record for every CDR3 protein. The top ten clones hold roughly two fifths of a sample with about 58,000 distinct CDR3 sequences, around 7% of them seen once. This CDR3 has 17 amino acids. Trimming removed 0 bases from V and 2 bases from J; junction bases left unmatched: 11. Germline V gives CDR1 DFQATT, CDR2 SNEGSKA (reference sequence). This specimen consisted of CD8+ T cells sorted from PBMCs, obtained on the day of the first yellow fever vaccination. The TCR originated in a man aged 18 to 35 who received the YFV17D yellow fever vaccine. This chain links TRBV20-1 with TRBJ2-7; TRBD2 aligns across 9 bases. DNA for the CDR3: TGCAGTGCTAGAGATAAAGGACTAGCGCCGATGACCTACGAGCAGTACTTC. Its translation is CSARDKGLAPMTYEQYF.